This T cell receptor beta chain derives from a study of Graves' ophthalmopathy and Graves' hyperthyroidism (dated by TCRdb to 2017 to 2018). Turning to the overall study: Stable hyperthyroidism was defined as no progression to ophthalmopathy within 18 months of follow-up. The study used TCR beta repertoire signatures to distinguish Graves' ophthalmopathy from Graves' hyperthyroidism and to predict progression to ophthalmopathy. In total, 120 to 150 blood samples were TCR-sequenced: approximately 42 ophthalmopathy, 80 or so hyperthyroidism and about 17 hyperthyroidism-to-ophthalmopathy patients. To explore V-J signatures that distinguish ophthalmopathy from hyperthyroidism, a discovery set of 90 to 100 patients was enrolled, made up of 40 to 45 with ophthalmopathy and 55 to 65 with stable hyperthyroidism. The independent validation cohort included approximately 19 hyperthyroidism patients plus 17 patients who later progressed from hyperthyroidism to ophthalmopathy. In several hyperthyroidism patients, the T-cell repertoires found in thyroid tissue were compared with those found in blood. Following sampling, methimazole starting at 30 mg daily was administered to hyperthyroidism patients, and high-dose intravenous methylprednisolone was administered to ophthalmopathy patients.

The hyperthyroidism patients were 18 to 65 years old and newly diagnosed, with a disease duration of less than 2 months. Anyone with other autoimmune diseases, uncontrolled infections, pregnancy or lactation was excluded from the study. Clinical symptoms, serum thyroxine, TRAb, thyroid ultrasound and orbital computed tomography were used for diagnosis. Trizol reagent was used to extract the total RNA, and its quality was then checked on an Agilent 2100 Bioanalyzer. For repertoire sequencing, the TCR beta CDR3 regions were amplified from RNA transcripts. The first round was an RT-PCR using HTBI primers with the Qiagen OneStep RT-PCR kit, and this first round was followed by a second-round multiplex PCR, then size selection and purification. Sequencing of the libraries was carried out on an Illumina HiSeq2000 in paired-end mode with 100 bp reads. Processing in the source paper ran as follows. SOAPnuke was used to process the reads, throwing out any read that had adapters, had uncalled bases, had a mean Phred below 15, or lacked an exact constant-primer or identifier match. High-quality paired reads were merged with COPE v1.2.5. Clonotypes were defined as unique nucleotide sequences and were aligned to IMGT TRB V, D and J references using MiTCR v1.1. Only V-J combinations with frequency above 0.0001 were analysed, covering approximately 99% of repertoires. A TCR clonal expansion and chaos score per V-J combination was defined as the ratio of F50 clonal expansion to chaos observed in the TCRdist matrix. Features were reduced by Welch's t-statistics and random forest to 10 to 15 V-J combinations, which fed a naive Bayes classifier. Thyroid-blood repertoire similarity was quantified with the Morisita-Horn index. TCRdb trimmed the raw reads at Q25, called clones with MiXCR and kept productive beta chains. When rows share a CDR3 protein, they turn into one entry using the most common DNA and genes. V and J calls and clone size were set by TCRdb, not the authors. The sample contains over a million distinct CDR3 sequences, 35% to 45% of them found a single time. The ten most abundant clones make up 11% of the sample.

Trimming takes 4 bases from V and 1 base from J, and the germline ends sit 14 bases apart. The CDR3 goes from the cysteine to the phenylalanine over 16 residues. The read is trimmed to its CDR3 DNA, 48 bases read in frame from base 1. CDR1 SGHVS and CDR2 FQNEAQ were looked up in the germline V gene. This clonotype has ten or more counts. Its antigen remains undetermined. Base qualities are missing; no much larger clone stands one base away. Overall study outcomes, separate from this receptor: Ophthalmopathy was separated from stable hyperthyroidism by the 13-signature model with just under 90% sensitivity and about 81% specificity in cross-validation and with 80%/75% in the test set. In validation, the model predicted ophthalmopathy progression with nearly 71% sensitivity and roughly 72% specificity; some 13 predicted patients were CT-confirmed with GO in a median of 6.5 months. Most expanded thyroid clonotypes with frequency above 0.001 were also detected in blood, suggesting blood repertoires may reflect the thyroid immune response. Sample size was not statistically predetermined, and group allocation was not concealed from the investigators.

The rearranged chain carries TRBV7-8 and TRBJ1-5, with a tentative D gene TRBD1 over 5 matching bases. The material sequenced was peripheral blood or thyroid tissue (not recorded which). The sequence was obtained from an adult man with Graves' hyperthyroidism. The CDR3 sequence is CASSSSGGSSNQPQHF. The DNA is as follows: TGTGCCAGCAGCTCCTCGGGGGGTAGCAGCAATCAGCCCCAGCATTTT.